Presented here are 3 T cell receptor beta chains from one specimen sequenced in a study of glioma-infiltrating T cells after dendritic cell vaccination (dated by TCRdb to 2016 to 2017). This specimen's time point label, interpreted: after dendritic cell vaccination, including at tumor progression/relapse. The vaccine was prepared from monocyte-derived dendritic cells that were cultured for around 7 days with IL-4 and GM-CSF and then pulsed overnight with autologous tumor lysate. The method behind the library was the immunoSEQ multiplex PCR assay. TCRdb took over this immuneACCESS table, retaining in-frame rearrangements with V and J assigned. Such tables are incomplete; in checked studies, under half of the missing clones stem from an unresolved V gene, and the remainder is unexplained. This sample gives more than 1,000 clones in total; roughly 86% of them show up just once. Jointly, the top ten make up roughly 8% of the sample.

Here the sequenced sample was tumor tissue, taken after dendritic cell vaccination. The receptors stem from a human donor with glioblastoma.

The genes are TRBV15 and TRBJ2-2; 10 bases agree with TRBD2. The CDR3 has 17 residues. The trim removed 0 bases at V and 3 bases at J, leaving 4 bases unmatched. Per germline, CDR1 LNHNV and CDR2 YYDKDF (reference sequence). The CDR3 coding sequence is TGTGCCACCAGCAGAGATTTTGGACTAGCGGACACCGGGGAGCTGTTTTTT. It yields the protein CATSRDFGLADTGELFF.

This rearrangement joins TRBV28 to TRBJ2-2, with 12 bases fitting TRBD2. Germline CDR1 is MDHEN and CDR2 is SYDVKM. The CDR3 has 18 amino acids. V shed 5 bases, J shed 1 base, and the junction held 8 bases outside the gene matches. CDR3 nucleotides: TGTGCCAGCAGTCCCCCCCCTAGCGGGGGGGGGAACACCGGGGAGCTGTTTTTT. Amino acids: CASSPPPSGGGNTGELFF.

This chain connects TRBV19 to TRBJ2-6; D perhaps matches TRBD2 (5 bases). Germline V gene lookup returns CDR1 LNHDA and CDR2 SQIVND (reference sequence). The length of the CDR3 is 18 residues. V shed 7 bases and J shed 0 bases, with 19 bases lying between them. For the CDR3, the DNA is TGTGCCAGTACCGACGACGGGGATACGATCTCTGGGGCCAACGTCCTGACTTTC. Its protein is CASTDDGDTISGANVLTF.